Sequencing of this T cell receptor beta chain was carried out in a study of blood T cell repertoires in COVID-19. Study context: Sample material is recorded as cDNA or gDNA derived from T cells, B-cell-depleted T cells, or PBMCs.

The V end lost 3 bases, the J end lost 0 bases, and 8 bases lay between the germline ends. The CDR3 covers 15 residues. CDR1 is LNHDA, CDR2 SQIVND, per germline (reference sequence). The method was immunoSEQ multiplex PCR; TCRdb's version includes in-frame clones alone and lacks a portion of them. Of 200,000 to 250,000 clones listed, 80% to 90% are singletons. The sequence derives from a woman in her fifties or sixties with acute COVID-19. Sequenced material: PBMCs or T cells enriched from blood (not recorded which). The gene calls are TRBV19 and TRBJ1-4; D may be TRBD1 (5 bases). The DNA of the CDR3 is TGTGCCAGTAGTATTTCCAGGGCAACTAATGAAAAACTGTTTTTT. Translation gives CASSISRATNEKLFF.